This T cell receptor (beta chain) was recorded in a study of blood T cell repertoires in COVID-19. Study at large: PBMCs, B-cell-depleted T cells, or T cells were the source of the cDNA or gDNA that made up the material.

The germline V and J ends were trimmed by 6 bases and 8 bases, with 13 bases remaining between them. Germline CDR1 LNHDA, CDR2 SQIVND (reference sequence). The CDR3 consists of 13 residues. TCRdb's table, derived via immunoSEQ multiplex PCR, lists solely in-frame clones and lacks some. In the table there are some 260,000 clones, approximately 90% of which are singletons. The V and J genes are TRBV19 and TRBJ1-4; perhaps TRBD1 as D (6 bases). Sequencing input: peripheral blood. The source of this sequence is a woman in her 40s who had recovered from COVID-19. DNA for the CDR3: TGTGCCAGTAGCCTGGGAAGGGGGGAAAAACTGTTTTTT. Translation: CASSLGRGEKLFF.